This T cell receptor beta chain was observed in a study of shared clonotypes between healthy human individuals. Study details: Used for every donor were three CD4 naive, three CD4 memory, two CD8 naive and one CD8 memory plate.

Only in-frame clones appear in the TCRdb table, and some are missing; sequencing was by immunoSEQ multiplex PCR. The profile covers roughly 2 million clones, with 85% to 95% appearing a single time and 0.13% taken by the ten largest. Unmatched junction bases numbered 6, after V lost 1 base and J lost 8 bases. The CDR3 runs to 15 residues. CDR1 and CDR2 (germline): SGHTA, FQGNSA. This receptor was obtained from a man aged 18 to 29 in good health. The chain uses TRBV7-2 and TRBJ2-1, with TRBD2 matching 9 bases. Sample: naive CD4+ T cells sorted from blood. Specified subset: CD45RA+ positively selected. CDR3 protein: CASSLGASGNDEQFF. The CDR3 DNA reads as TGTGCCAGCAGCTTAGGGGCTAGCGGGAACGATGAGCAGTTCTTC.